This T cell receptor (beta chain) was found in a study of identical twins. TCRdb redid the calling of the 5' RACE reads with MiXCR, one entry per CDR3 protein. The sample consists of 250,000 to 350,000 distinct CDR3 sequences, about 8.9% of them appearing once. This clonotype was found many times. V lost 1 base to trimming and J lost 5 bases, with 11 bases between them. CDR3 length equals 14 residues. The V gene's germline CDR1 is LNHNV and CDR2 YYDKDF (reference sequence). The same sample was also studied in work on yellow fever vaccine responses in identical twins. From that second work: Twins reportedly had a vaccine T cell response that seemed partly convergent, partly personalized.

The sequence derives from a young woman in good health. Sequenced input: memory (CD45RO+) T cells sorted from blood. V is TRBV15 and J is TRBJ2-5; no definite D call. In DNA, the CDR3 is TGTGCCACCAGCAGAGTGGTCATAGGCGAGACCCAGTACTTC. It codes for CATSRVVIGETQYF.